The source of this T cell receptor beta chain is a study of blood T cell repertoires in COVID-19. This clone was detected only once. The CDR3 loop spans 15 amino acids. Germline V gene lookup returns CDR1 SGHTA and CDR2 FQGNSA. Trimming removed 0 bases at V and 7 bases at J, with 15 bases between. Only in-frame clones appear in the TCRdb table, and some are missing; sequencing was by immunoSEQ multiplex PCR. The sample lists 50,000 or so clones, about 92% occurring once. The receptor was derived from a man aged 55 to 70 with COVID-19, enrolled during active disease. Sequencing input: peripheral blood. The rearrangement joins TRBV7-2 to TRBJ1-2; TRBD1 might be the D (6 bases). The CDR3 protein is CASSLALQGKSGYTF. In DNA, the CDR3 is TGTGCCAGCAGCTTAGCCCTCCAGGGGAAAAGTGGCTACACCTTC.